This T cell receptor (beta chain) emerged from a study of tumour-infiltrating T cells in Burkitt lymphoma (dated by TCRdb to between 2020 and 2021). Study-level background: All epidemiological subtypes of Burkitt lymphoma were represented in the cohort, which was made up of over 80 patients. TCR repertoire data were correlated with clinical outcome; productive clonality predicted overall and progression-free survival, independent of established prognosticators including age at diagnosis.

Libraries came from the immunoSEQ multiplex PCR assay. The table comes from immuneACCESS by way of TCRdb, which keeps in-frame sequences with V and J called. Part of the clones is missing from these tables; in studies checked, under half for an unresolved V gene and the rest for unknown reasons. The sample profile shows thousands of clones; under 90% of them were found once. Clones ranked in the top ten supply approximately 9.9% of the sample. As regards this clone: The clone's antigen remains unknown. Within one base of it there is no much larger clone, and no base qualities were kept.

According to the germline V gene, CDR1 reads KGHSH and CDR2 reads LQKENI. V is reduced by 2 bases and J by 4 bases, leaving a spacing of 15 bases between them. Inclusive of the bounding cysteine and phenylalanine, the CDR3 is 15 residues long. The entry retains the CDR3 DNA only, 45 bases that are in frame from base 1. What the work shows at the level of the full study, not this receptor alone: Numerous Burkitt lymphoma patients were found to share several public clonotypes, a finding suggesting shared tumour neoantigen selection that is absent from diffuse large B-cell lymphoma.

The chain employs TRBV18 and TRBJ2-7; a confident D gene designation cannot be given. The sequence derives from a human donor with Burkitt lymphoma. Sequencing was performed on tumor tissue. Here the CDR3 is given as CASSPIADSLYEQYF. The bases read TGTGCCAGCTCACCAATTGCGGATTCCCTTTACGAGCAGTACTTC.